The rows below give T cell receptor beta chains drawn from one sample of a study of early T cells in non-severe SARS-CoV-2 infection. TCRdb reanalysed the 5' RACE reads using MiXCR and keeps one entry per CDR3 protein. The sample lists over 75,000 distinct CDR3 sequences, around 14% occurring once. Sequencing was performed on whole blood. These receptor sequences come from an adult who was a healthcare worker with PCR-confirmed SARS-CoV-2 infection or an uninfected control (not recorded which). CDR3s include the opening cysteine and the closing phenylalanine or tryptophan. A D gene is named only where the DNA matches it firmly. A row's size may be missing; if present it is once, few, many or a size class.

>TRBV7-8|few|.|TRBJ2-2
CASSSQGAGTGELFF
TGTGCCAGCAGCTCCCAGGGTGCTGGGACCGGGGAGCTGTTTTTT
>TRBV7-8|few|TRBD1|TRBJ1-2
CASGDRGIDGYTF
TGTGCCAGTGGGGACAGGGGGATTGACGGCTACACCTTC
>TRBV20-1|.|.|TRBJ2-1
CSATALSSYNEQFF
TGCAGTGCTACCGCGCTCAGCTCCTACAATGAGCAGTTCTTC
>TRBV24-1|.|TRBD2|TRBJ2-3
CATTIAGEVHGTQYF
TGTGCCACGACTATAGCGGGAGAAGTACACGGTACGCAGTATTTT
>TRBV4-1|few|.|TRBJ2-1
CASQEGRYNEQFF
TGCGCCAGCCAAGAGGGACGCTACAATGAGCAGTTCTTC
>TRBV12-3/TRBV12-4|.|.|TRBJ2-7
CASSYRNPYEQYF
TGTGCCAGCAGTTACAGGAATCCCTACGAGCAGTACTTC
>TRBV2|few|.|TRBJ1-5
CASSEQQENQPQHF
TGTGCCAGCAGTGAGCAACAGGAGAATCAGCCCCAGCATTTT
>TRBV20-1|.|TRBD1|TRBJ1-1
CSARGLQTGRSRVTEAFF
TGCAGTGCTAGAGGACTCCAGACAGGGCGCTCGAGGGTCACTGAAGCTTTCTTT
>TRBV2|.|.|TRBJ2-2
CASSLRVGELFF
TGTGCCAGCAGTCTTAGGGTCGGGGAGCTGTTTTTT
>TRBV3-1|.|TRBD2|TRBJ2-3
CASSGLAGDTDTQYF
TGTGCCAGCAGCGGCCTAGCGGGGGACACAGATACGCAGTATTTT
>TRBV2|.|.|TRBJ2-1
CASSPLAEQFF
TGTGCCAGCAGTCCTCTAGCGGAGCAGTTCTTC
>TRBV28|many|.|TRBJ2-7
CASSLGRGPSEQYF
TGTGCCAGCAGTTTAGGGCGGGGCCCCTCCGAGCAGTACTTC
>TRBV4-3|few|TRBD2|TRBJ2-2
CASSQDWALAEYRELFF
TGCGCCAGCAGCCAAGATTGGGCGCTAGCGGAATACCGGGAGCTGTTTTTT
>TRBV28|.|.|TRBJ2-7
CASSFPGIYEQYF
TGTGCCAGCAGTTTTCCCGGGATCTACGAGCAGTACTTC
>TRBV28|many|.|TRBJ2-1
CASRRTGILREGYNEQFF
TGTGCCAGCCGAAGGACAGGGATTTTGAGGGAGGGATACAATGAGCAGTTCTTC
>TRBV29-1|.|.|TRBJ2-5
CSHPGWRNQETQYF
TGCAGCCACCCCGGCTGGCGGAACCAAGAGACCCAGTACTTC